The rows below give T cell receptor beta chains drawn from one sample of a study of graft-versus-host responses after intestinal transplantation. The antigens of these receptors remain unknown. Repertoires were generated with immunoSEQ multiplex PCR, while TCRdb's copy carries only in-frame clones and drops some. Of about 86,000 clones listed, roughly 90% are singletons. The material was unstimulated CD8+ T cells sorted from spleen or lymph node cells, obtained before intestinal transplant. The source is a human donor who received an intestinal transplant. CDR3s include the opening cysteine and the closing phenylalanine or tryptophan. A D gene is named only where the DNA matches it firmly. Where a row states a size, it is once, few, many or the class of an expanded clone; other rows omit it.

NA	CASSFASGSNLFF	13	NA	NA	TRBV28	TRBJ2-1
TGCGCCAGCAGCTTGTTAGATAGCGGGAGGGCCGCCGGGGAGCTGTTTTTT	CASSLLDSGRAAGELFF	17	TRBD2	NA	TRBV5-1	TRBJ2-2
TGCGCCAGCAGCCAAGGGGCTAGCGGGTCCTACGAGCAGTACTTC	CASSQGASGSYEQYF	15	TRBD2	NA	TRBV4-1	TRBJ2-7
TGTGCCATCAGTGAGTCGGGACTAGCAGGGTACGAGCAGTACTTC	CAISESGLAGYEQYF	15	TRBD2	NA	TRBV10-3	TRBJ2-7
TGTGCCACCAGCAGGACTAGCGGGGGTAGCTCCTACAATGAGCAGTTCTTC	CATSRTSGGSSYNEQFF	17	TRBD2	once	TRBV15	TRBJ2-1
TGCGCCAGCAGTGCTATGAACACTGAAGCTTTCTTT	CASSAMNTEAFF	12	NA	NA	TRBV10-2	TRBJ1-1
TGCGCCAGCAGCCGGGACCGGGACAGGGTTAATTCACCCCTCCACTTT	CASSRDRDRVNSPLHF	16	TRBD1	few	TRBV4-3	TRBJ1-6
TGTGCCAGCAGTGAAGGTTGGACTAGCGGAACCAAAAACATTCAGTACTTC	CASSEGWTSGTKNIQYF	17	TRBD2	NA	TRBV6-1	TRBJ2-4
TGTGCCACCAGCGGGGGCGGCTTGAACACTGAAGCTTTCTTT	CATSGGGLNTEAFF	14	NA	once	TRBV15	TRBJ1-1
TGTGCCAGCAGCTTCTCCCCCGGGACAGGTCTGAGGGTTTCTAATGAAAAACTGTTTTTT	CASSFSPGTGLRVSNEKLFF	20	TRBD1	NA	TRBV5-8	TRBJ1-4
TGTGCCAGCAGCCCACCCACGGGGAATGGCTACACCTTC	CASSPPTGNGYTF	13	NA	NA	TRBV7-9	TRBJ1-2
TGTGCCAGCAGCTCCGCAGGGCTCTCTGGAAACACCATATATTTT	CASSSAGLSGNTIYF	15	NA	NA	TRBV9	TRBJ1-3
TGTGCCAGCAGTTACCGAGGGAGCGTCACCGGGGAGCTGTTTTTT	CASSYRGSVTGELFF	15	NA	NA	TRBV6-5	TRBJ2-2
TGTGCCAGCAGTGAAATGGCGGGCGGGGGTCAGCCCCAGCATTTT	CASSEMAGGGQPQHF	15	NA	NA	TRBV2	TRBJ1-5
TGTGCCAGCAGTGAGCGGACAGGGAGGGAACATACGCAGTATTTT	CASSERTGREHTQYF	15	NA	NA	TRBV6-1	TRBJ2-3
TGTGCCAGCAGTTTATCGCTAGTATCCGGTAGCAATCAGCCCCAGCATTTT	CASSLSLVSGSNQPQHF	17	NA	once	TRBV27	TRBJ1-5
TGTGCCAGCAGTCCTCTCACTAGCGGGGGCCGGCGCTACGAGCAGTACTTC	CASSPLTSGGRRYEQYF	17	TRBD2	once	TRBV27	TRBJ2-7
TGTGCCAGCAGGGGAGACACCGGGGAGCTGTTTTTT	CASRGDTGELFF	12	NA	NA	TRBV5-4	TRBJ2-2
TGTGCCAGCAGTTACCCTGTGGGGGGAAGCACTGAAGCTTTCTTT	CASSYPVGGSTEAFF	15	NA	NA	TRBV6-5	TRBJ1-1
TGTGCCAGCAGCCCGGACAGCCACTACGAGCAGTACTTC	CASSPDSHYEQYF	13	NA	NA	TRBV7-9	TRBJ2-7
TGTGCCAGCAGCCCAGGGACTAGCGGAGATACGCAGTATTTT	CASSPGTSGDTQYF	14	TRBD2	NA	TRBV13	TRBJ2-3
TGTGCCAGGTGGGAGGCAACTAACAATGAGCAGTTCTTC	CARWEATNNEQFF	13	NA	NA	TRBV2	TRBJ2-1
TGTGCCTGGAGCTCCGGGGGGAGTGTAGAGCAGTACTTC	CAWSSGGSVEQYF	13	TRBD2	NA	TRBV30	TRBJ2-7
TGTGCCAGTAGTCCAGGGCTAGCGGGAGGAAGCTCCTACAATGAGCAGTTCTTC	CASSPGLAGGSSYNEQFF	18	TRBD2	NA	TRBV19	TRBJ2-1
TGCAGCGTTCACGCTCTCTTGTTAGGGGCACTAGCGGGAGGAGTGGATACGCAGTATTTT	CSVHALLLGALAGGVDTQYF	20	TRBD2	NA	TRBV29-1	TRBJ2-3
TGTGCCACCGCTTTGGAGGGGAGGGATGAGCAGTTCTTC	CATALEGRDEQFF	13	TRBD2	NA	TRBV15	TRBJ2-1
TGCGCCAGCAGCCTGGACAGGGGAGGTTATGGCTACACCTTC	CASSLDRGGYGYTF	14	TRBD1	NA	TRBV10-2	TRBJ1-2
TGTGCCAGCCGATCCCGGGACAGCAGATTGAACACCGGGGAGCTGTTTTTT	CASRSRDSRLNTGELFF	17	TRBD1	once	TRBV27	TRBJ2-2
TGTGCCAGTAGTATAATAGAACAGGCTAGTGAGCAGTTCTTC	CASSIIEQASEQFF	14	NA	NA	TRBV19	TRBJ2-1
TGTGCCTGGAGTGCCCTGGGACTACTTCAAGAGACCCAGTACTTC	CAWSALGLLQETQYF	15	TRBD2	once	TRBV30	TRBJ2-5
TGTGCCAGCACTAGCAGTTTCGCAGATACGCAGTATTTT	CASTSSFADTQYF	13	NA	NA	TRBV28	TRBJ2-3
TGTGCCAGCAGTGAAAGGACAGGTAATACTGAAGCTTTCTTT	CASSERTGNTEAFF	14	TRBD1	NA	TRBV6-1	TRBJ1-1